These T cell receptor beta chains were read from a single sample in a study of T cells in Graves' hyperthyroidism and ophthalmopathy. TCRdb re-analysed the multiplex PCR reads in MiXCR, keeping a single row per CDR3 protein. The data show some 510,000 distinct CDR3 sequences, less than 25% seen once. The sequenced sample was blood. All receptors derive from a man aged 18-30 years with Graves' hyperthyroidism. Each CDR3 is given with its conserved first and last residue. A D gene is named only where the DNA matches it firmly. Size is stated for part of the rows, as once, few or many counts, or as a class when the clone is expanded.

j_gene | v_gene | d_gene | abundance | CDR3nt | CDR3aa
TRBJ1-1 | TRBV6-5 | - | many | TGTGCCCGAGGTTACAACACTGAAGTTTTCTTT | CARGYNTEVFF
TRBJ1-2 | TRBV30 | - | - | TGTGCCTGGGTCCAGGGTAACTATGGCTACACCTTC | CAWVQGNYGYTF
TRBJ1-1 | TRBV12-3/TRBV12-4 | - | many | TGTGCCAGCAGTTTAACGGCGACTGAAGCTTTCTTT | CASSLTATEAFF
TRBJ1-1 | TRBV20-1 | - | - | TGCAGTGCTAACGAACGCTGGAACACTGAAGCTTTCTTT | CSANERWNTEAFF
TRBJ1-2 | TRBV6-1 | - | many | TGTGCCAGCAGACAGGGTCCTTATGGCTACACCTTC | CASRQGPYGYTF
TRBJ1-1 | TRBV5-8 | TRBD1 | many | TGTGCCAGCAGCTGGGATCCGGGACAGGGGACTGAAGCTTTCTTT | CASSWDPGQGTEAFF
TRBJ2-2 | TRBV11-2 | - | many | TGTGCCAGCAGTCCGACGGGGGCGCCGAACACCGGGGAGCTGTTTTTT | CASSPTGAPNTGELFF
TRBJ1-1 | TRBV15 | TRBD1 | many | TGTGCCACCAGCAGAAGGGGGCAGGGTATAAAGAACACTGAAGCTTTCTTT | CATSRRGQGIKNTEAFF
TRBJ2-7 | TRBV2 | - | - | TGTGCCAGCGAGGGACACTCCTACGAGCAGTACTTC | CASEGHSYEQYF
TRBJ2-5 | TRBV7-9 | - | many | TGTGCCAGCAGCCCAATCTCCGGGGGGCTAGAGACCCAGTACTTC | CASSPISGGLETQYF
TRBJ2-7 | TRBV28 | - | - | TGTGCCAGCAGTCCGACCAGCCCCGGAGAGCAGTACTTC | CASSPTSPGEQYF
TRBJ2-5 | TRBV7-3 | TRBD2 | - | TGTGCCAGCAGCTTAAGGGGAGCGGGAGGGCCGGAAGAGACCCAGTACTTC | CASSLRGAGGPEETQYF
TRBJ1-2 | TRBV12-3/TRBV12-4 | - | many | TGTGCCAGCAGCACCGGGACAAGAGGGGGCTACACCTTC | CASSTGTRGGYTF
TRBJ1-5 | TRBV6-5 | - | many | TGTGCCAGCAGTTACCAGCGGAATCAGCCCCAGCATTTT | CASSYQRNQPQHF
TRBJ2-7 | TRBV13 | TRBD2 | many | TGTGCCAGCAGTCCCGGGTCTAGCGGACCCTACGAGCAGTACTTC | CASSPGSSGPYEQYF
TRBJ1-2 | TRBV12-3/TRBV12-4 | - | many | TGTGCCAGCAGTTTTGGGGACTATGGCTACACCTTC | CASSFGDYGYTF
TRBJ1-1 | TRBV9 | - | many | TGTGCCAGCAGCGTAGGGTGGGGTCCGACTGAAGCTTTCTTT | CASSVGWGPTEAFF
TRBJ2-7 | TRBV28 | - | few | TGTGCCAGCAGTCCGCCCCACAGAGACTTC | CASSPPHRDF
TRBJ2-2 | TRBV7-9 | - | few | TGTGCCAGCAGCCCAGCAGGGGTGGACACCGGGGAGCTGTTTTTT | CASSPAGVDTGELFF
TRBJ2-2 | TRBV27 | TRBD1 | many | TGTGCCAGCAGTTACCAGGGGGCCGGGGAGCTGTTTTTT | CASSYQGAGELFF
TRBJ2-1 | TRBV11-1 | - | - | TGTGCCAGCACCCTAGTCGGGACAACCTATGGGAATGAGCAGTTCTTC | CASTLVGTTYGNEQFF
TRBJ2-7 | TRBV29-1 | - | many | TGCAGCGTTGAGGCAGGTCCCTACGAGCAGTACTTC | CSVEAGPYEQYF
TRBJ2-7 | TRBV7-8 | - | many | TGTGCCAGCAGCTTGTACGAGGAGACCTACGAGCAGTACTTC | CASSLYEETYEQYF
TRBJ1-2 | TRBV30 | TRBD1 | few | TGTGCCTGGCGGCAGGGGGCGGGCGGCTACACCTTC | CAWRQGAGGYTF
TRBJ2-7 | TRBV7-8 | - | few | TGTGCCAGCAGTTATACAGGGGAGGGGGTATACGAGCAGTACTTC | CASSYTGEGVYEQYF
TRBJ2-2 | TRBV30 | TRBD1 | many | TGTGCCTGGAGTCCCCCTGGACAGGACGCCATCACCGGGGAGCTGTTTTTT | CAWSPPGQDAITGELFF
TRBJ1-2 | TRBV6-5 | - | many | TGTGCCAGCAGTTACGGCGACTTAGATGGCTACACCTTC | CASSYGDLDGYTF
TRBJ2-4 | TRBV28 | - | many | TGTGCCAGCAGGGCTTCCGGACAGCCTACGGACATTCAGTACTTC | CASRASGQPTDIQYF
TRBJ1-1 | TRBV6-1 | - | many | TGTGCCAGCAGTGAATCCGGGGGGACTGAAGCTTTCTTT | CASSESGGTEAFF
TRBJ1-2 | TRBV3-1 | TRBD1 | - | TGTGCCAGCAGCCAGTCAGGGGGCATCTATGGCTACACCTTC | CASSQSGGIYGYTF
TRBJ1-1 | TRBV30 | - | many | TGTGCCTGGACGACGAGGGGTATCACTGAAGCTTTCTTT | CAWTTRGITEAFF
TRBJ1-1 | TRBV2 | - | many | TGTGCCAGCAGTGAAGACAGGGACACTGAAGCTTTCTTT | CASSEDRDTEAFF
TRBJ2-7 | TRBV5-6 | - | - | TGTGCCAGCAGCTTTCTCGGGTCATCCTACGAGCAGTACTTC | CASSFLGSSYEQYF
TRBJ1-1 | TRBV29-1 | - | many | TGCAGCCCCCCGGACAAAGGGGCTGAAGCTTTCTTT | CSPPDKGAEAFF
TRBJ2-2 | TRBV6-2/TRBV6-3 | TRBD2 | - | TGTGCCAGCAGCCCACGGGCTAGCGGGGGGACCGGGGAGCTGTTTTTT | CASSPRASGGTGELFF
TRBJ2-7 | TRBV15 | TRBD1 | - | TGTGCCACCAGAGAATTCCTCGGGACAGGGCCCTACGAGCAGTACTTC | CATREFLGTGPYEQYF
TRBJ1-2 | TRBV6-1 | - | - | TGTGCCAGCAACCCGGTTAAGTCTGGCTACACCTTC | CASNPVKSGYTF
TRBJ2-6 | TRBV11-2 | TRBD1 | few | TGTGCCAGCAGCTTACCCCTGACAGGGAAAATTTCTGGGGCCAACGTCCTGACTTTC | CASSLPLTGKISGANVLTF